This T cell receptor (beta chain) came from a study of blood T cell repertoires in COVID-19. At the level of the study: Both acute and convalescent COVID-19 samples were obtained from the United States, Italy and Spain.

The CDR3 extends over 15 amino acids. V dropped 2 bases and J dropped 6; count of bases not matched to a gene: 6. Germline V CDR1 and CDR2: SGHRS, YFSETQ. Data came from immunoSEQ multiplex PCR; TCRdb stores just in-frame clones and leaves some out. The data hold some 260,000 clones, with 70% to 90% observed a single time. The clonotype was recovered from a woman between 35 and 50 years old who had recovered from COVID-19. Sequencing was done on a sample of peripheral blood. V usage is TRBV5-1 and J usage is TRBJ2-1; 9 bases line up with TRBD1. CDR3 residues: CASSFPGQGINEQFF. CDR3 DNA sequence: TGCGCCAGCAGCTTCCCGGGACAGGGCATCAATGAGCAGTTCTTC.